The next 28 T cell receptor beta chains were all read from a single sample in a study of blood T cell repertoires in COVID-19. Only in-frame clones appear in the TCRdb table, and some are missing; sequencing was by immunoSEQ multiplex PCR. The sample yields approximately 210,000 clones, roughly 88% seen once. Sequencing used peripheral blood. The receptors shown here come from a middle-aged woman who had recovered from COVID-19.

This clone was observed a single time. The chain recombines TRBV3-1 (or the pseudogene TRBV3-2) with TRBJ2-4; TRBD2 matches 7 bases. The CDR3 is 15 residues long. V trimming: 0 bases; J trimming: 6 bases; junction bases outside the gene matches: 5. Germline V gene data show CDR1 as LGHDT and CDR2 as YNNKEL (reference sequence). CDR3 coding DNA: TGTGCCAGCAGCCAAGAGGGGAGGGCAAGAAACATTCAGTACTTC. Translating gives CASSQEGRARNIQYF.

The V gene is TRBV27, the J gene TRBJ1-2; 12 positions agree with TRBD1. In germline, CDR1 is MNHEY, CDR2 SMNVEV (reference sequence). V was pared by 6 bases and J by 4 bases, with 15 bases of the junction left unmatched. This CDR3 spans 18 amino acids. For the CDR3, the DNA is TGTGCCAGCAGAAGTACGGGGGGACAGGGGGCAATCCCCTATGGCTACACCTTC. Translating it yields CASRSTGGQGAIPYGYTF.

V is TRBV9 and J is TRBJ2-1; perhaps TRBD1 as D (7 bases). V was cut by 3 bases and J by 0 bases, with 10 bases left in between. This CDR3 comprises 15 residues. Germline CDR1 is SGDLS and CDR2 is YYNGEE. The CDR3 spells CASSAGGSSYNEQFF. The CDR3 coding sequence is TGTGCCAGCAGCGCAGGGGGGAGCTCCTACAATGAGCAGTTCTTC.

The rearrangement links TRBV30 to TRBJ1-6; a weak D match, TRBD1 (6 bases). The V and J ends lost 7 bases and 6 bases respectively, with 13 bases between them. The CDR3 loop spans 13 amino acids. Looked up from germline, CDR1 is GTSNPN and CDR2 is SVGIG (reference sequence). The CDR3 loop reads CAYTGTSNSPLHF. In nucleotides, the CDR3 is TGTGCCTATACCGGGACAAGTAATTCACCCCTCCACTTT.

V and J are TRBV19 and TRBJ2-7; 7 bases agree with TRBD2. This CDR3 is 14 amino acids long. Germline CDR1 is LNHDA and CDR2 is SQIVND (reference sequence). With V trimmed by 7 bases and J by 2 bases, 8 bases remained unmatched. The CDR3 here is CASKRDAGPYEQYF. CDR3 in DNA: TGTGCCAGTAAGCGGGACGCTGGGCCCTACGAGCAGTACTTC.

The J gene is TRBJ2-3, the V gene TRBV3-1 (or the pseudogene TRBV3-2); no clear D gene. CDR3 length: 17 amino acids. Trimming shortened V by 4 bases and J by 2 bases, and 19 bases separated the two germline ends. The germline gives CDR1 LGHDT, CDR2 YNNKEL (reference sequence). The CDR3 here is CASSPRLPQTATDTQYF. The CDR3 DNA sequence: TGTGCCAGCAGCCCCAGACTCCCCCAGACCGCCACAGATACGCAGTATTTT.

The rearrangement uses TRBV4-3 and TRBJ2-1; possibly TRBD2 for D (6 bases). This CDR3 spans 14 amino acids. V gave up 4 bases and J gave up 8 bases, with 15 bases separating them. Germline V gene data show CDR1 as LGHNA and CDR2 as YSLEER. The CDR3 loop reads CASSPMGLFYEQFF. CDR3 coding DNA: TGCGCCAGCAGCCCCATGGGACTTTTTTATGAGCAGTTCTTC.

The rearrangement joins TRBV24-1 to TRBJ2-1, with 9 bases aligning to TRBD2. Trimming took 4 bases from V and 8 from J; bases not matched to a gene: 11. The germline V gene has CDR1 KGHDR and CDR2 SFDVKD. This CDR3 is 16 amino acids long. The CDR3 protein is CATSDIAGATLDEQFF. The DNA of the CDR3 is TGTGCCACCAGTGACATAGCGGGAGCTACCCTGGATGAGCAGTTCTTC.

This sequence joins TRBV7-9 and TRBJ2-4, with 8 bases fitting TRBD2. There are 12 residues in the CDR3. Per the germline V gene, CDR1 is SEHNR and CDR2 is FQNEAQ (reference sequence). V dropped 5 bases and J dropped 10; count of bases not matched to a gene: 4. CDR3: CASSPPGGIQYF. The CDR3 DNA reads TGTGCCAGCAGCCCCCCGGGGGGGATTCAGTACTTC. Combining the CDR3 with reference TRBV7-9 and TRBJ2-4 gives the whole variable domain DTGVSQNPRHKITKRGQNVTFRCDPISEHNRLYWYRQTLGQGPEFLTYFQNEAQLEKSRLLSDRFSAERPKGSFSTLEIQRTEQGDSAMYLCASSPPGGIQYFGAGTRLSVL.

The rearrangement joins TRBV4-1 to TRBJ2-7, with D perhaps matching TRBD1 (6 bases). V lost 1 base and J lost 3, with 13 bases in between. The CDR3 extends over 15 amino acids. Germline V gene lookup returns CDR1 MGHRA and CDR2 YSYEKL. The CDR3 is CASSQGDAGDYEQYF. Written as DNA, the CDR3 is TGCGCCAGCAGCCAAGGGGATGCAGGGGACTACGAGCAGTACTTC.

This clone was counted a single time. The chain carries TRBV7-8 and TRBJ1-1; D is undetermined. CDR3 length equals 12 residues. The V gene's germline CDR1 is SGHVS and CDR2 FQNEAQ. V lost 5 bases and J 9 bases, leaving 13 bases between the germline ends. CDR3 in amino acids: CASSGHRAQAFF. In DNA form, the CDR3 reads TGTGCCAGCAGCGGGCATAGAGCCCAAGCTTTCTTT.

This chain uses TRBV7-2 with TRBJ2-7; 11 positions agree with TRBD2. With V trimmed by 5 bases and J by 2 bases, 8 bases remained unmatched. The CDR3 extends over 16 amino acids. Germline assignment: CDR1 SGHTA and CDR2 FQGNSA. The CDR3 DNA sequence: TGTGCCAGCAGCACGTCTAGCGGGAGGCTACCCTACGAGCAGTACTTC. It is translated as CASSTSSGRLPYEQYF.

This clone has just a few counts. The chain carries TRBV5-4 and TRBJ1-6; 10 bases line up with TRBD1. The CDR3 length is 16 residues. J gave up 7 bases and V 4 bases, and 8 bases lay outside the gene matches. Germline loops: CDR1 SGHNT, CDR2 YYREEE (reference sequence). The CDR3 DNA sequence: TGTGCCAGCAGCGTCGACAGGGGGCTCGTCAATTCACCCCTCCACTTT. As protein: CASSVDRGLVNSPLHF. The complete variable domain, with remaining parts taken from reference TRBV5-4 and TRBJ1-6, reads ETGVTQSPTHLIKTRGQQVTLRCSSQSGHNTVSWYQQALGQGPQFIFQYYREEENGRGNFPPRFSGLQFPNYSSELNVNALELDDSALYLCASSVDRGLVNSPLHFGNGTRLTVT.

V and J are TRBV30 and TRBJ2-3, with a possible D match to TRBD2 (5 bases). The V end lost 0 bases, the J end lost 0 bases, and 10 bases lay between the germline ends. The CDR3 totals 15 residues. Germline V gives CDR1 GTSNPN, CDR2 SVGIG (reference sequence). The CDR3, as DNA: TGTGCCTGGAGTGTGGGTAGCGCCAGCACAGATACGCAGTATTTT. Protein product: CAWSVGSASTDTQYF.

The chain uses TRBV5-1 and TRBJ2-3; D is unresolved. CDR1 and CDR2 from the germline V gene are SGHRS and YFSETQ. The V end lost 1 base, the J end lost 4 bases, and 7 bases lay between the germline ends. This CDR3 has 13 residues. Written as DNA, the CDR3 is TGCGCCAGCAGCTTGTCGCTAGCAGATACGCAGTATTTT. It encodes CASSLSLADTQYF.

The gene calls are TRBV5-5 and TRBJ2-7; 12 bases are shared with TRBD1. The CDR3 extends over 16 amino acids. The germline gives CDR1 SGHKS, CDR2 YYEKEE (reference sequence). V dropped 2 bases and J dropped 3; count of bases not matched to a gene: 6. CDR3 protein: CASSFPGTGGLYEQYF. The CDR3 region has the DNA TGTGCCAGCAGCTTCCCCGGGACAGGGGGCCTCTACGAGCAGTACTTC.

The rearrangement uses TRBV19 and TRBJ2-2; TRBD2 might be the D (7 bases). Deletions cut 5 bases from V and 4 bases from J, with 14 bases between. CDR1 LNHDA and CDR2 SQIVND come from the germline V gene (reference sequence). This CDR3 has 15 residues. This CDR3 is CASSEGRGATGELFF. CDR3 coding DNA: TGTGCCAGTAGTGAAGGTCGGGGGGCCACCGGGGAGCTGTTTTTT.

There are a few counts of this clone. The rearrangement links TRBV12-3 or TRBV12-4 to TRBJ1-5; no definite D call. The CDR3 runs 13 residues. The germline V and J ends were trimmed by 1 base and 4 bases, with 5 bases remaining between them. DNA of the CDR3: TGTGCCAGCAGTTTAGGGAGGAATCAGCCCCAGCATTTT. Its translation: CASSLGRNQPQHF.

V is TRBV25-1 and J is TRBJ2-7, with a weak D call TRBD1 (6 bases). This CDR3 has 17 amino acids. Trimming removed 5 bases at V and 4 bases at J, with 24 bases between. Germline CDR1 MGHDK, CDR2 SYGVNS. CDR3 sequence (DNA): TGTGCCAGCAGTAACCTCTTATCGGGCACAGGGATATACGAGCAGTACTTC. This translates into CASSNLLSGTGIYEQYF.

The CDR3: CASSDPRTGGNIQYF. The CDR3 DNA reads TGTGCCAGTAGTGACCCCCGGACAGGGGGAAACATTCAGTACTTC. The V gene is TRBV19, the J gene TRBJ2-4, with 10 positions matching TRBD1. The CDR3 loop spans 15 amino acids. The germline gives CDR1 LNHDA, CDR2 SQIVND (reference sequence). V was pared by 5 bases and J by 6 bases, with 7 bases of the junction left unmatched. Complete variable domain (other parts from reference TRBV19 and TRBJ2-4): DGGITQSPKYLFRKEGQNVTLSCEQNLNHDAMYWYRQDPGQGLRLIYYSQIVNDFQKGDIAEGYSVSREKKESFPLTVTSAQKNPTAFYLCASSDPRTGGNIQYFGAGTRLSVL.

This chain links TRBV10-3 with TRBJ1-5, with a possible D match to TRBD1 (6 bases). Germline V lookup: CDR1 ENHRY, CDR2 SYGVKD. The germline V and J ends were trimmed by 8 bases and 6 bases, with 17 bases remaining between them. The CDR3 runs 14 residues. The CDR3 bases are TGTGCCATCTCCCCAGAGGGAGGGGGTCAGCCCCAGCATTTT. It encodes CAISPEGGGQPQHF.

The rearrangement uses TRBV28 and TRBJ2-3; TRBD2 agrees at 8 bases. V lost 4 bases to trimming and J lost 4 bases; unmatched junction nucleotides: 7. The germline V gene encodes CDR1 MDHEN and CDR2 SYDVKM. This CDR3 is 15 amino acids long. For the CDR3, the DNA is TGTGCCAGCAGTTACAGGACGGGAGGGGCAGATACGCAGTATTTT. Protein: CASSYRTGGADTQYF.

The V and J genes are TRBV19 and TRBJ1-5, with TRBD1 matching 10 bases. The CDR3 consists of 14 residues. Germline CDR1 reads LNHDA; CDR2 reads SQIVND (reference sequence). With V trimmed by 5 bases and J by 6 bases, 4 bases remained unmatched. CDR3: CASSGQGGIQPQHF. CDR3 DNA sequence: TGTGCCAGTAGTGGACAGGGGGGAATTCAGCCCCAGCATTTT.

The rearrangement joins TRBV5-1 to TRBJ1-1; no clear D gene. V lost 1 base and J 0 bases, leaving 4 bases between the germline ends. The CDR3 is 13 amino acids. Germline-derived CDR1 and CDR2 are SGHRS and YFSETQ. The CDR3 here is CASSLSMNTEAFF. The CDR3 coding sequence is TGCGCCAGCAGCTTGTCCATGAACACTGAAGCTTTCTTT.

The chain carries TRBV6-5 and TRBJ2-2; D gene unclear. Germline-derived CDR1 and CDR2 are MNHEY and SVGAGI. The CDR3 extends over 14 amino acids. V shed 2 bases and J shed 6 bases, with 10 bases lying between them. The CDR3 DNA reads as TGTGCCAGCAGTTACGCTGGAGCCCCCGGGGAGCTGTTTTTT. It specifies CASSYAGAPGELFF.

This chain uses TRBV7-9 with TRBJ1-3; no clear D. The CDR3 consists of 15 residues. Germline CDR1 is SEHNR and CDR2 is FQNEAQ (reference sequence). V lost 6 bases and J lost 0, with 12 bases in between. The CDR3: CASRNDGGSGNTIYF. The CDR3 DNA sequence: TGTGCCAGCAGGAATGACGGAGGCTCTGGAAACACCATATATTTT.

This clone appeared a few times. This chain uses TRBV7-9 with TRBJ2-5; 9 bases agree with TRBD2. This CDR3 is 14 amino acids long. With 9 bases clipped from V and 2 bases from J, the junction kept 7 bases outside the gene matches. CDR1 is SEHNR, CDR2 FQNEAQ, per germline (reference sequence). CDR3 sequence reads: CASGATSGQETQYF. The CDR3 nucleotides read TGTGCCAGTGGAGCGACTAGCGGACAAGAGACCCAGTACTTC.

This clone was detected only a few times. V gene TRBV30 combines with J gene TRBJ1-5; D remains ambiguous. CDR1 and CDR2 from the germline V gene are GTSNPN and SVGIG (reference sequence). The V gene lost 1 base and the J gene lost 3 bases, with 13 bases spanning the gap. This CDR3 region has 15 residues. The CDR3 protein is CAWSEPSFANQPQHF. In DNA, the CDR3 is TGTGCCTGGAGTGAACCCAGTTTTGCCAATCAGCCCCAGCATTTT.